These T cell receptor beta chains were read from a single sample in a study of cytomegalovirus exposure and HLA in healthy donors. Method: immunoSEQ multiplex PCR; TCRdb's copy keeps in-frame clones and lacks some. The sample lists some 150,000 clones; about 81% were seen once. What was sequenced was PBMCs. Receptors originate from a man aged 25 to 40 in good health and CMV-seronegative. Both conserved end residues are part of each CDR3. Each record gives: CDR3 length, J gene, V gene, D gene, clone size, CDR3 protein, CDR3 DNA. D genes are given only for firm matches. The listing skips clone size in some rows; elsewhere it reads once, few, many or a size class.

length: 14; J: TRBJ2-7; V: TRBV6-1; D: TRBD1; size: few; CDR3: CASSPGTGPYEQYF; DNA: TGTGCCAGCAGCCCCGGGACAGGTCCCTACGAGCAGTACTTC
length: 14; J: TRBJ2-5; V: TRBV9; D: TRBD2; size: NA; CDR3: CASSLSGIQETQYF; DNA: TGTGCCAGCAGCCTTAGCGGGATCCAAGAGACCCAGTACTTC
length: 15; J: TRBJ2-7; V: TRBV10-3; D: TRBD1; size: NA; CDR3: CAISEDRGGPYEQYF; DNA: TGTGCCATCAGTGAGGACAGGGGTGGGCCCTACGAGCAGTACTTC
length: 13; J: TRBJ2-7; V: TRBV6-6; D: NA; size: once; CDR3: CASSSRTASEQYF; DNA: TGTGCCAGCAGTTCCCGGACAGCCTCCGAGCAGTACTTC
length: 14; J: TRBJ2-5; V: TRBV19; D: NA; size: NA; CDR3: CASSIVGHKRTQYF; DNA: TGTGCCAGTAGTATAGTAGGACATAAGAGGACCCAGTACTTC
length: 15; J: TRBJ1-1; V: TRBV19; D: TRBD1; size: NA; CDR3: CASSLRGTGGWLAFF; DNA: TGTGCCAGTAGTCTTCGCGGGACAGGGGGCTGGTTGGCTTTCTTT
length: 12; J: TRBJ1-3; V: TRBV19; D: NA; size: NA; CDR3: CASLTDRNTIYF; DNA: TGTGCCAGCTTGACAGACCGAAACACCATATATTTT
length: 16; J: TRBJ2-2; V: TRBV4-1; D: TRBD2; size: NA; CDR3: CASSVLAGGDTGELFF; DNA: TGCGCCAGCAGCGTTTTAGCGGGAGGTGACACCGGGGAGCTGTTTTTT
length: 11; J: TRBJ2-5; V: TRBV20-1; D: NA; size: NA; CDR3: CSPWLRETQYF; DNA: TGCAGCCCTTGGCTCCGAGAGACCCAGTACTTC
length: 11; J: TRBJ1-5; V: TRBV28; D: TRBD1; size: NA; CDR3: CASSRDRAPSF; DNA: TGTGCCAGCAGCCGGGACAGGGCACCATCATTT
length: 15; J: TRBJ1-2; V: TRBV6-1; D: TRBD1; size: NA; CDR3: CASTPLGQGAGGYTF; DNA: TGTGCCAGCACCCCCTTAGGGCAGGGGGCAGGGGGCTACACCTTC
length: 15; J: TRBJ1-2; V: TRBV30; D: TRBD1; size: NA; CDR3: CAWLPLGTGDYGYTF; DNA: TGTGCCTGGCTCCCCCTAGGGACAGGTGACTATGGCTACACCTTC
length: 14; J: TRBJ1-4; V: TRBV5-4; D: NA; size: NA; CDR3: CASSRGQSNEKLFF; DNA: TGTGCCAGCAGCCGCGGACAAAGTAATGAAAAACTGTTTTTT
length: 14; J: TRBJ2-7; V: TRBV5-1; D: NA; size: once; CDR3: CASAVGAPMGEQYF; DNA: TGCGCCAGCGCGGTGGGGGCGCCTATGGGAGAGCAGTACTTC
length: 15; J: TRBJ2-1; V: TRBV5-4; D: NA; size: once; CDR3: CASSSMTGTYNEQFF; DNA: TGTGCCAGCAGCTCGATGACAGGTACCTACAATGAGCAGTTCTTC
length: 16; J: TRBJ2-5; V: TRBV7-3; D: TRBD2; size: NA; CDR3: CASSPGLAGGPETQYF; DNA: TGTGCCAGCAGCCCAGGACTAGCGGGGGGGCCCGAGACCCAGTACTTC
length: 14; J: TRBJ1-5; V: TRBV27; D: NA; size: NA; CDR3: CASSFQGTNQPQHF; DNA: TGTGCCAGCAGTTTCCAGGGGACCAATCAGCCCCAGCATTTT
length: 14; J: TRBJ2-7; V: TRBV5-1; D: NA; size: once; CDR3: CASSGGAWGFEQYF; DNA: TGCGCCAGCAGCGGCGGGGCTTGGGGATTCGAGCAGTACTTC
length: 15; J: TRBJ2-3; V: TRBV7-3; D: TRBD2; size: NA; CDR3: CASSQAGGRKDTQYF; DNA: TGTGCCAGCAGCCAGGCGGGGGGAAGAAAAGATACGCAGTATTTT
length: 13; J: TRBJ1-1; V: TRBV18; D: NA; size: NA; CDR3: CASSPPGGTEAFF; DNA: TGTGCCAGCTCACCACCCGGGGGTACTGAAGCTTTCTTT
length: 14; J: TRBJ1-2; V: TRBV28; D: NA; size: NA; CDR3: CASSPTGPNYGYTF; DNA: TGTGCCAGCAGTCCGACAGGTCCTAACTATGGCTACACCTTC
length: 15; J: TRBJ2-5; V: TRBV5-5; D: NA; size: NA; CDR3: CASSQISQGRETQYF; DNA: TGTGCCAGCAGCCAGATTTCACAGGGTCGGGAGACCCAGTACTTC
length: 14; J: TRBJ1-2; V: TRBV5-4; D: NA; size: NA; CDR3: CASSSGPGKDGYTF; DNA: TGTGCCAGCAGTTCCGGGCCGGGGAAGGACGGCTACACCTTC
length: 14; J: TRBJ1-4; V: TRBV25-1; D: NA; size: many; CDR3: CASSEYRSNEKLFF; DNA: TGTGCCAGCAGTGAATACAGATCTAATGAAAAACTGTTTTTT
length: 14; J: TRBJ2-3; V: TRBV6-5; D: TRBD2; size: once; CDR3: CASKREGQGDTQYF; DNA: TGTGCCAGCAAGCGGGAGGGCCAAGGAGATACGCAGTATTTT
length: 13; J: TRBJ2-7; V: TRBV7-9; D: NA; size: NA; CDR3: CASSSGPVYEQYF; DNA: TGTGCCAGCAGCTCAGGGCCGGTTTACGAGCAGTACTTC
length: 13; J: TRBJ1-4; V: TRBV2; D: NA; size: NA; CDR3: CASTWTRDEKLFF; DNA: TGTGCCAGCACCTGGACTAGGGATGAAAAACTGTTTTTT
length: 18; J: TRBJ2-6; V: TRBV4-1; D: NA; size: NA; CDR3: CASSSEGHPFSGANVLTF; DNA: TGCGCCAGCAGTTCCGAGGGACACCCATTCTCTGGGGCCAACGTCCTGACTTTC
length: 14; J: TRBJ2-5; V: TRBV9; D: NA; size: once; CDR3: CASSVGGDQETQYF; DNA: TGTGCCAGCAGCGTAGGGGGGGACCAAGAGACCCAGTACTTC
length: 14; J: TRBJ1-3; V: TRBV5-4; D: NA; size: NA; CDR3: CASSSLSAANTIYF; DNA: TGTGCCAGCAGCTCCTTATCCGCGGCAAACACCATATATTTT
length: 16; J: TRBJ2-1; V: TRBV9; D: NA; size: NA; CDR3: CASSVGLAHQGNEQFF; DNA: TGTGCCAGCAGCGTAGGGTTAGCCCATCAGGGGAATGAGCAGTTCTTC
length: 17; J: TRBJ2-1; V: TRBV7-3; D: TRBD2; size: NA; CDR3: CASSLNPQRGGLNEQFF; DNA: TGTGCCAGCAGCCTTAACCCACAGCGGGGGGGTCTCAATGAGCAGTTCTTC
length: 18; J: TRBJ2-2; V: TRBV4-2; D: TRBD1; size: NA; CDR3: CASSQDRARGLDTGELFF; DNA: TGTGCCAGCAGCCAAGATAGGGCCAGGGGGCTGGACACCGGAGAGCTGTTTTTT
length: 14; J: TRBJ1-1; V: TRBV2; D: NA; size: NA; CDR3: CASSDMAGNTEAFF; DNA: TGTGCCAGCAGTGATATGGCGGGGAACACTGAAGCTTTCTTT
length: 14; J: TRBJ2-7; V: TRBV5-6; D: TRBD2; size: few; CDR3: CASSLTRGAYEQYF; DNA: TGTGCCAGCAGCTTAACGCGGGGGGCCTACGAGCAGTACTTC
length: 15; J: TRBJ1-2; V: TRBV6-1; D: TRBD1; size: few; CDR3: CASSGHPGQPYGYTF; DNA: TGTGCCAGCAGTGGACACCCGGGACAGCCCTATGGCTACACCTTC
length: 14; J: TRBJ2-7; V: TRBV5-4; D: TRBD1; size: NA; CDR3: CASSLDRGSYEQYF; DNA: TGTGCCAGCAGCTTGGACAGGGGTTCGTACGAGCAGTACTTC
length: 15; J: TRBJ1-1; V: TRBV7-9; D: NA; size: once; CDR3: CASSLGSPLNTEAFF; DNA: TGTGCCAGCAGCTTAGGGAGTCCTCTGAACACTGAAGCTTTCTTT
length: 18; J: TRBJ2-1; V: TRBV21-1; D: NA; size: NA; CDR3: CASSKTDGELADGNEQFF; DNA: TGTGCCAGCAGCAAAACGGACGGGGAACTAGCGGACGGTAATGAGCAGTTCTTC
length: 13; J: TRBJ2-5; V: TRBV30; D: NA; size: NA; CDR3: CAWGKGVGETQYF; DNA: TGTGCCTGGGGAAAGGGGGTCGGGGAGACCCAGTACTTC
length: 15; J: TRBJ2-3; V: TRBV29-1; D: TRBD1; size: once; CDR3: CSVGGQGESTDTQYF; DNA: TGCAGCGTGGGTGGACAGGGGGAGAGCACAGATACGCAGTATTTT
length: 18; J: TRBJ1-3; V: TRBV18; D: NA; size: NA; CDR3: CASSPVDRAAISGNTIYF; DNA: TGTGCCAGCTCACCAGTGGACAGAGCCGCCATCTCTGGAAACACCATATATTTT
length: 16; J: TRBJ1-1; V: TRBV2; D: NA; size: once; CDR3: CASSEVPGGVETEAFF; DNA: TGTGCCAGCAGTGAAGTACCCGGGGGGGTAGAGACTGAAGCTTTCTTT
length: 13; J: TRBJ2-7; V: TRBV29-1; D: NA; size: few; CDR3: CSVSRGELYEQYF; DNA: TGCAGCGTGAGCAGGGGGGAACTCTACGAGCAGTACTTC
length: 15; J: TRBJ1-1; V: TRBV28; D: TRBD1; size: NA; CDR3: CASTGRGLSLAEAFF; DNA: TGTGCCAGCACGGGCAGGGGGCTCTCTCTTGCTGAAGCTTTCTTT
length: 14; J: TRBJ1-2; V: TRBV4-2; D: NA; size: NA; CDR3: CASSQEGVSNGYTF; DNA: TGTGCCAGCAGCCAAGAAGGAGTATCGAATGGCTACACCTTC
length: 15; J: TRBJ1-2; V: TRBV11-2; D: TRBD1; size: NA; CDR3: CASSLVPQGAYGYTF; DNA: TGTGCCAGCAGCTTAGTGCCACAGGGGGCCTATGGCTACACCTTC
length: 17; J: TRBJ2-4; V: TRBV28; D: TRBD1; size: NA; CDR3: CASSSQGGLLAKNSQYF; DNA: TGTGCCAGCAGTTCACAGGGGGGCCTTCTAGCCAAAAACAGTCAGTACTTC
length: 11; J: TRBJ1-1; V: TRBV19; D: NA; size: NA; CDR3: CATFDRRGAFF; DNA: TGTGCCACCTTCGATAGGCGGGGAGCTTTCTTT
length: 14; J: TRBJ2-5; V: TRBV18; D: NA; size: NA; CDR3: CASSPDSPQETQYF; DNA: TGTGCCAGCTCACCAGACTCCCCCCAAGAGACCCAGTACTTC
length: 13; J: TRBJ1-6; V: TRBV2; D: TRBD1; size: NA; CDR3: CASKGTVSSPLHF; DNA: TGTGCCAGCAAAGGGACAGTCAGTTCACCCCTCCACTTT
length: 15; J: TRBJ2-7; V: TRBV2; D: TRBD2; size: NA; CDR3: CASSITSGRRYEQYF; DNA: TGTGCCAGCAGTATTACTAGCGGGAGACGGTACGAGCAGTACTTC
length: 11; J: TRBJ2-7; V: TRBV5-1; D: NA; size: NA; CDR3: CASKGEYEQYF; DNA: TGCGCCAGCAAAGGGGAATACGAGCAGTACTTC